This is a list of T cell receptor beta chains from one sample in a study of T cell repertoires in cytomegalovirus infection. TCRdb processed the reads anew with MiXCR; each CDR3 protein has one entry. Here the sample spans around 740,000 distinct CDR3 sequences, less than 40% being singletons. The sample was PBMCs. These receptors were obtained from a human donor in good health (CMV status not recorded). Some clones in this sample may be carry-over from other donors' samples. Each CDR3 is given with its conserved first and last residue. The D gene is left open where the match is weak. Size values are once, few and many counts, or a class for expanded clones, and some rows have none.

j_call d_call v_call clone_size cdr3_nt cdr3_aa
TRBJ1-1 . TRBV6-2/TRBV6-3 . TGTGCCAGCAGTTACTCCCTGTACACTGAAGCTTTCTTT CASSYSLYTEAFF
TRBJ2-7 . TRBV7-2 few TGTGCCAGCAGCTTAAACCCCCGGGCGAGCGAGCAGTACTTC CASSLNPRASEQYF
TRBJ2-2 . TRBV11-2 . TGTGCCAGCAGCTCCCAAGTCCTGGCGCCGAGCACCGGGGAGCTGTTTTTT CASSSQVLAPSTGELFF
TRBJ2-2 . TRBV7-9 . TGTGCCAGCAGCCAACTAGGGGACACCGGGGAGCTGTTTTTT CASSQLGDTGELFF
TRBJ2-3 TRBD2 TRBV7-2 few TGTGCCAGCAGCTTAGCGATTAGATTAGCGGGACCGGATACGCAGTATTTT CASSLAIRLAGPDTQYF
TRBJ2-7 TRBD1 TRBV28 . TGTGCCAGCAGTACATTTGGGACAGGGGTCTACGCGCAGTACTTC CASSTFGTGVYAQYF
TRBJ2-7 . TRBV12-5 . TGTGCTAGTGCCCTCCCTCAGGCGGACCACGAGCAGTACTTC CASALPQADHEQYF
TRBJ2-6 . TRBV7-8 many TGTGCCAGCAGCCCGGGGATGGGCTCTGGGGCCAACGTCCTGACTTTC CASSPGMGSGANVLTF
TRBJ2-7 . TRBV15 . TGTGCCACCAGCAGAGCGGAAGGAGGGAAGTACGAGCAGTACTTC CATSRAEGGKYEQYF
TRBJ2-7 . TRBV2 few TGTGCCAGCATTGACCGGGACGGATTCTCCTACGAGCAGTACTTC CASIDRDGFSYEQYF
TRBJ2-7 TRBD1 TRBV11-1 . TGTGCCAGCAGCTTCGGACAGGGTCAAAGCGACGAGCAGTACTTC CASSFGQGQSDEQYF
TRBJ2-3 . TRBV20-1 many TGCAGTGCTAGAGAAGGACGTCCCCGCACAGATACGCAGTATTTT CSAREGRPRTDTQYF
TRBJ2-3 TRBD2 TRBV2 . TGTGCCAGCAGTGAGGGACTAGTGCAGTCAGATACGCAGTATTTT CASSEGLVQSDTQYF
TRBJ2-3 TRBD2 TRBV7-3 . TGTGCCAGCAGCTCCGGACTAGCGGGGGGTTCGTGGGGCACAGATACGCAGTATTTT CASSSGLAGGSWGTDTQYF
TRBJ1-5 . TRBV7-6 many TGTGCCAGCAGCGCCGCTCGGGGGAATCAGCCCCAGCATTTT CASSAARGNQPQHF
TRBJ2-1 TRBD2 TRBV11-2 . TGTGCCAGCAGCCCGCCTAGCGGGGGGGCAGTTGAGCAGTTCTTC CASSPPSGGAVEQFF
TRBJ1-5 . TRBV6-6 . TGTGCCAGCAGTTACGGAGAGATTCAGCCCCAGCATTTT CASSYGEIQPQHF
TRBJ2-3 TRBD2 TRBV12-5 many TGTGCTAGTGGTTCCCGGGACTACCCTTTTTCAGATACGCAGTATTTT CASGSRDYPFSDTQYF
TRBJ2-7 . TRBV20-1 . TGCAGTGCTAGAGATCCTAGGGGGGGAGGCGAGCAGTACTTC CSARDPRGGGEQYF
TRBJ2-1 TRBD2 TRBV5-1 . TGCGCCAGCAGCCGAGGACTAGCGGGGAACAATGAGCAGTTCTTC CASSRGLAGNNEQFF
TRBJ2-3 . TRBV6-6 few TGTGCCAGCAAGGATAGTGTATTTAGCACAGATACGCAGTATTTT CASKDSVFSTDTQYF
TRBJ2-7 . TRBV24-1 . TGTGCCACCAGTGATAGTTGGGGGTACTCCTACGAGCAGTACTTC CATSDSWGYSYEQYF